Following are 18 T cell receptor beta chains from one sample sequenced in a study of graft-versus-host responses after intestinal transplantation. Using immunoSEQ multiplex PCR, the repertoire was profiled, and TCRdb retains in-frame clones only, with some absent. This table has roughly 25,000 clones, just under 95% appearing once. This specimen consisted of PBMCs, obtained roughly 29 days after intestinal transplant. The receptors here all came from a human patient who received an intestinal transplant, so some T cells may come from the graft donor.

This sequence joins TRBV4-3 and TRBJ2-7; either TRBD1 or TRBD2 may fit D (7 bases each). CDR1 is LGHNA and CDR2 is YSLEER in the germline V gene. Trimming pared 4 bases from V and 0 bases from J, leaving 13 bases between. This CDR3 comprises 15 residues. CDR3 nucleotides: TGCGCCAGCAGCCCTCAGGGGGGGACCTCCTACGAGCAGTACTTC. Residues: CASSPQGGTSYEQYF.

A single count supports this clone. The chain links TRBV29-1 to TRBJ2-2; no firm D call. The germline V and J ends were trimmed by 4 bases and 5 bases, with 8 bases remaining between them. This CDR3 is 12 amino acids long. Per the germline V gene, CDR1 is SQVTM and CDR2 is ANQGSEA. In nucleotides, the CDR3 is TGCAGCGTTGGCCGGGTTACCGGGGAGCTGTTTTTT. Its protein is CSVGRVTGELFF.

The CDR3 DNA reads TGCGCCAGCAGCCCGGGGACAGATAACGAAAAACTGTTTTTT. It translates to CASSPGTDNEKLFF. The J gene is TRBJ1-4, the V gene TRBV5-1; TRBD1 agrees at 7 bases. CDR1 is SGHRS, CDR2 YFSETQ, per germline. The V gene end was trimmed by 4 bases and the J gene end by 8 bases; junction bases not matched to a gene: 8. There are 14 residues in the CDR3.

The rearrangement uses TRBV6-1 and TRBJ1-1; 9 bases agree with TRBD1. Germline trimming cut 5 bases from V and 1 base from J; bases unmatched to any gene: 5. The germline gives CDR1 MNHNS, CDR2 SASEGT. This CDR3 spans 15 amino acids. In DNA form, the CDR3 reads TGTGCCAGCAGTACGACAGGGGGAAGGAACACTGAAGCTTTCTTT. This codes for CASSTTGGRNTEAFF.

The rearrangement joins TRBV7-9 to TRBJ2-3, with D unclear. In germline, CDR1 is SEHNR, CDR2 FQNEAQ (reference sequence). The CDR3 covers 14 residues. V lost 2 bases and J 0 bases, leaving 6 bases between the germline ends. CDR3 nucleotides: TGTGCCAGCAGCTTAACAGACAGCACAGATACGCAGTATTTT. As protein: CASSLTDSTDTQYF. The full variable domain, rest sourced from reference TRBV7-9 and TRBJ2-3, is DTGVSQNPRHKITKRGQNVTFRCDPISEHNRLYWYRQTLGQGPEFLTYFQNEAQLEKSRLLSDRFSAERPKGSFSTLEIQRTEQGDSAMYLCASSLTDSTDTQYFGPGTRLTVL.

The chain has TRBV29-1 and TRBJ1-1; the D is unclear. CDR3 length: 9 amino acids. In germline, CDR1 is SQVTM, CDR2 ANQGSEA. The V gene lost 8 bases and the J gene lost 11 bases, with 12 bases spanning the gap. CDR3 residues: CSHGGWAFF. DNA for the CDR3: TGCAGCCACGGCGGATGGGCTTTCTTT.

V gene TRBV7-5 combines with J gene TRBJ1-4; no DNA check was done on the table's D call, TRBD1. TRBV7-5 is a pseudogene locus. The CDR3 spans 16 residues. The CDR3 coding sequence is TGTGTCAGAAGGACCCCGAGGGGACAGAGAAATGAAAAACTGTTTTTT. It encodes CVRRTPRGQRNEKLFF.

This clone showed up just once. CDR3 coding DNA: TGTGCCAGCAGCGGGACAGGGGCCCTCGACGAGCAGTACTTC. Protein: CASSGTGALDEQYF. The chain employs TRBV5-4 and TRBJ2-7; 10 positions agree with TRBD1. J gave up 5 bases and V 4 bases, and 6 bases lay outside the gene matches. Germline lookup yields CDR1 SGHNT and CDR2 YYREEE (reference sequence). The CDR3 covers 14 residues.

In DNA, the CDR3 is TGCGCCAGCAGCCAAGATTCGGTTTCACCCCTCCACTTT. Protein: CASSQDSVSPLHF. This sequence joins TRBV4-3 and TRBJ1-6; D unclear. CDR1 is LGHNA and CDR2 is YSLEER in the germline V gene. The CDR3 extends over 13 amino acids. Trimming took off 0 bases at V and 9 bases at J, with 6 bases between the two ends.

The chain couples TRBV29-1 to TRBJ1-1, with D perhaps TRBD1 (6 bases). The CDR3 is made up of 15 amino acids. V was clipped by 6 bases and J by 3 bases, with 20 bases between them. Per germline, CDR1 SQVTM and CDR2 ANQGSEA. The CDR3 spells CSVRLFRGADTEAFF. The DNA of the CDR3 is TGCAGCGTCCGGTTATTCAGGGGAGCCGACACTGAAGCTTTCTTT. Supplemented by reference TRBV29-1 and TRBJ1-1, the full variable domain reads SAVISQKPSRDICQRGTSLTIQCQVDSQVTMMFWYRQQPGQSLTLIATANQGSEATYESGFVIDKFPISRPNLTFSTLTVSNMSPEDSSIYLCSVRLFRGADTEAFFGQGTRLTVV.

This chain connects TRBV5-5 to TRBJ1-5; no definite D call. This CDR3 contains 14 residues. V was shortened by 0 bases and J by 2 bases, with 6 bases between the two germline ends. Germline CDR1 SGHKS, CDR2 YYEKEE (reference sequence). The CDR3 is CASSLVEGNQPQHF. As DNA, the CDR3 is TGTGCCAGCAGCTTGGTGGAGGGCAATCAGCCCCAGCATTTT.

This clone was detected only once. The chain is built from TRBV5-5 and TRBJ1-1; D gene uncertain. This CDR3 has 13 residues. Germline CDR1 and CDR2: SGHKS and YYEKEE (reference sequence). Trimming left V 1 base short and J 1 base short, with 5 bases between. CDR3 loop: CASSLTGNTEAFF. The CDR3 DNA is TGTGCCAGCAGCTTGACCGGGAACACTGAAGCTTTCTTT.

The chain links TRBV30 to TRBJ2-5; 10 bases line up with TRBD1. With the DNA end fitting TRBJ2-7 better, the J assignment may be wrong. Germline V gene sequence: CDR1 GTSNPN, CDR2 SVGIG (reference sequence). There are 14 residues in the CDR3. This chain's CDR3 is CAWSVDRGFNEQYF. The CDR3, as DNA: TGTGCCTGGAGTGTGGACAGGGGGTTTAACGAGCAGTACTTC.

The chain links TRBV30 to TRBJ2-1; 9 positions match TRBD2. The germline CDR1 and CDR2 sequences are GTSNPN and SVGIG (reference sequence). The CDR3 totals 15 residues. V shed 0 bases and J 7 bases; nucleotides not matched to a gene: 7. The CDR3 sequence is CAWSVDSGGRNEQFF. In DNA, the CDR3 is TGTGCCTGGAGTGTAGATAGCGGGGGCCGGAATGAGCAGTTCTTC.

The chain joins TRBV7-9 to TRBJ2-7; no clear D gene. CDR1 is SEHNR and CDR2 is FQNEAQ in the germline V gene (reference sequence). V was shortened by 3 bases and J by 3 bases, with 3 bases between the two germline ends. CDR3 length: 11 residues. The CDR3 protein is CASSFSYEQYF. In DNA form, the CDR3 reads TGTGCCAGCAGCTTTAGCTACGAGCAGTACTTC.

V gene TRBV10-2 combines with J gene TRBJ2-1; no clear D. CDR1 WSHSY and CDR2 SAAADI come from the germline V gene. CDR3 length equals 14 residues. V was pared by 7 bases and J by 7 bases, with 17 bases between. DNA of the CDR3: TGCGCCAGCATGGTGGCAGACGCCAGGAATGAGCAGTTCTTC. Protein product: CASMVADARNEQFF.

The V call is TRBV4-2, the J call TRBJ2-1, with 9 positions matching TRBD1. The CDR3 consists of 14 residues. Germline lookup yields CDR1 LGHNA and CDR2 YNFKEQ. V lost 1 base, J lost 8 bases, and 3 bases stayed unmatched. CDR3 region: CASSQGQGGDEQFF. In DNA, the CDR3 is TGTGCCAGCAGCCAAGGACAGGGGGGCGATGAGCAGTTCTTC.

This chain uses TRBV2 with TRBJ2-7; D gene uncertain. The germline V gene encodes CDR1 SNHLY and CDR2 FYNNEI. Deletions cut 11 bases from V and 1 base from J, with 15 bases between. The CDR3 contains 13 residues. CDR3 in DNA: TGTGCCGGAACAGTTCTACGATCCTACGAGCAGTACTTC. Its translation: CAGTVLRSYEQYF.